This TCR beta chain stems from a study of T-cell memory formation after mild COVID-19. From germline, CDR1 is ENHRY and CDR2 SYGVKD. The CDR3 loop spans 9 amino acids. TCRdb fed the 5' RACE reads into MiXCR, producing one record per CDR3 protein. The profile shows approximately 300,000 distinct CDR3 sequences, 7% to 10% of them singletons. The sample holds a few counts of this clonotype. The genes are TRBV10-3 and TRBJ2-7; D is ambiguous. The sequence came from a man aged 18 to 30 who had mild COVID-19 (a few samples of this study predate the infection). Cell type and time point are not known. The specimen sequenced was PBMCs or a T cell subset sorted from them (not recorded which). DNA for the CDR3: TGTGATCGTTCCTCCGAGCAGTACGTC. This translates into CDRSSEQYV.